What follows are 21 T cell receptor beta chains derived from one specimen sequenced in a study of blood T cell repertoires in COVID-19. The data were produced by immunoSEQ multiplex PCR, yet TCRdb's version contains in-frame clones alone and is incomplete. The data hold 150,000 to 200,000 clones, with 80% to 90% observed a single time. Sequenced: peripheral blood. The source is a man between 18 and 35 years old with active or convalescent COVID-19.

This clone was recorded once. The chain employs TRBV24-1 and TRBJ2-5; D is perhaps TRBD1 (6 bases). CDR1 is KGHDR and CDR2 is SFDVKD in the germline V gene. The ends were cut back, 4 bases at V and 1 base at J, with 18 bases in the middle. This CDR3 has 17 amino acids. The chain's CDR3 is CATSDQRGQPAQETQYF. As DNA, the CDR3 is TGTGCCACCAGTGACCAACGGGGACAACCGGCCCAAGAGACCCAGTACTTC.

The chain has TRBV19 and TRBJ1-5, with 8 bases lining up with TRBD1. Trimming at V came to 6 bases and at J to 5 bases, leaving 15 bases not matched to a gene. Per germline, CDR1 LNHDA and CDR2 SQIVND (reference sequence). The CDR3 covers 17 residues. The CDR3 DNA reads TGTGCCAGTAGCACGAAGAAGGTCGGACAGGGCTATCAGCCCCAGCATTTT. Its protein product is CASSTKKVGQGYQPQHF.

The CDR3 nucleotides read TGTGCCAGCAGCCAAGGAATCAGGAACACTGAAGCTTTCTTT. Translation: CASSQGIRNTEAFF. The chain recombines TRBV3-1 (or the pseudogene TRBV3-2) with TRBJ1-1, with D unresolved. Germline V gene data show CDR1 as LGHDT and CDR2 as YNNKEL (reference sequence). V shed 1 base and J shed 1 base, with 7 bases lying between them. This CDR3 is built from 14 residues.

The chain couples TRBV13 to TRBJ2-3; TRBD2 agrees at 8 bases. With V trimmed by 8 bases and J by 3 bases, 13 bases remained unmatched. Germline CDR1 reads PRHDT; CDR2 reads FYEKMQ (reference sequence). CDR3 size: 16 residues. The CDR3 loop is CASLISAGGGTDTQYF. The CDR3 DNA is TGTGCCAGCCTCATTTCAGCTGGCGGGGGGACAGATACGCAGTATTTT. Combining the CDR3 with reference TRBV13 and TRBJ2-3 gives the whole variable domain AAGVIQSPRHLIKEKRETATLKCYPIPRHDTVYWYQQGPGQDPQFLISFYEKMQSDKGSIPDRFSAQQFSDYHSELNMSSLELGDSALYFCASLISAGGGTDTQYFGPGTRLTVL.

This chain links TRBV4-2 with TRBJ1-6; TRBD1 might be the D (5 bases). V was pared by 2 bases and J by 7 bases, with 12 bases between. This CDR3 is built from 15 residues. Germline CDR1 reads LGHNA; CDR2 reads YNFKEQ. The CDR3 sequence is CASSQRSGGNSPLHF. CDR3 in DNA: TGTGCCAGCAGCCAACGATCCGGGGGGAATTCACCCCTCCACTTT.

Regarding this clone: This sample also contains other DNA sequences that code for the same CDR3. This chain links TRBV12-5 with TRBJ2-3; D is perhaps TRBD2 (5 bases). There are 14 residues in the CDR3. Germline V lookup: CDR1 LGHNT, CDR2 FRNRAP. V was clipped by 2 bases and J by 2 bases, with 8 bases between them. CDR3 in DNA: TGTGCTAGTGGTTTGTCGGGGTCCACAGATACGCAGTATTTT. Its translation: CASGLSGSTDTQYF.

V is TRBV6-6 and J is TRBJ2-1; 13 bases are a match to TRBD2. Trimming removed 5 bases from V and 5 bases from J; junction bases left unmatched: 6. There are 16 residues in the CDR3. CDR1 is MNHNY and CDR2 is SVGAGI in the germline V gene (reference sequence). CDR3 DNA sequence: TGTGCCAGCAGTCTCGGACTAGCGGGGGACCACAATGAGCAGTTCTTC. Translation gives CASSLGLAGDHNEQFF.

A few counts support this clone. Other nucleotide sequences from this sample produce the same CDR3. The chain links TRBV19 to TRBJ1-2; no definite D call. Germline V lookup: CDR1 LNHDA, CDR2 SQIVND (reference sequence). V lost 2 bases to trimming and J lost 6 bases, with 7 bases between them. CDR3 length equals 12 residues. CDR3 in DNA: TGTGCCAGTAGTATACCCGGGGATGGCTACACCTTC. It specifies CASSIPGDGYTF.

The rearrangement links TRBV13 to TRBJ1-3; 10 nucleotides agree with TRBD1. J gave up 0 bases and V 3 bases, and 14 bases lay outside the gene matches. The CDR3 covers 20 residues. Germline values: CDR1 PRHDT, CDR2 FYEKMQ (reference sequence). The CDR3 region has the DNA TGTGCCAGCAGCTTGGACAGGGGGGGCTATAGAGAGAGCTCTGGAAACACCATATATTTT. It specifies CASSLDRGGYRESSGNTIYF.

V and J are TRBV9 and TRBJ2-7, with D possibly being TRBD1 (5 bases). The CDR3 runs 17 residues. The germline CDR1 and CDR2 sequences are SGDLS and YYNGEE. Trimming shortened V by 0 bases and J by 2 bases, and 18 bases separated the two germline ends. The CDR3 sequence: CASSVGGSRQYPYEQYF. The CDR3 nucleotides are TGTGCCAGCAGCGTAGGGGGTAGCAGACAGTACCCCTACGAGCAGTACTTC.

The V and J genes are TRBV6-1 and TRBJ2-3, with 12 bases that match TRBD2. The CDR3 totals 14 residues. Germline trimming cut 2 bases from V and 11 bases from J; bases unmatched to any gene: 5. Per the germline V gene, CDR1 is MNHNS and CDR2 is SASEGT. The DNA of the CDR3 is TGTGCCAGCAGTGAACTAGCGGGAGGGTCTAAGCAGTATTTT. It is translated as CASSELAGGSKQYF.

The rearrangement uses TRBV5-1 and TRBJ1-1, with D uncertain. Looked up from germline, CDR1 is SGHRS and CDR2 is YFSETQ. CDR3 length: 15 amino acids. The V end was cut by 3 bases, the J end by 5 bases, with 17 bases between. CDR3 protein: CASSSQLHTETEAFF. The CDR3 DNA reads TGCGCCAGCAGCTCCCAGCTGCATACGGAGACTGAAGCTTTCTTT. Looking up the rest from reference TRBV5-1 and TRBJ1-1 gives the full variable domain: KAGVTQTPRYLIKTRGQQVTLSCSPISGHRSVSWYQQTPGQGLQFLFEYFSETQRNKGNFPGRFSGRQFSNSRSEMNVSTLELGDSALYLCASSSQLHTETEAFFGQGTRLTVV.

The chain employs TRBV19 and TRBJ1-1; D unclear. Germline V lookup: CDR1 LNHDA, CDR2 SQIVND (reference sequence). V was trimmed by 2 bases and J by 4 bases, leaving 8 bases between them. CDR3 length: 13 amino acids. The CDR3 loop reads CASSIRDGTEAFF. CDR3 in DNA: TGTGCCAGTAGTATACGGGATGGCACTGAAGCTTTCTTT.

The chain is built from TRBV5-1 and TRBJ1-3, with a weak D call TRBD1 (5 bases). Trimming took 4 bases from V and 0 from J, leaving 11 bases between them. Germline lookup yields CDR1 SGHRS and CDR2 YFSETQ. The CDR3 is 15 residues long. The chain's CDR3 is CASSPNGGSGNTIYF. CDR3 sequence (DNA): TGCGCCAGCAGCCCAAACGGGGGCTCTGGAAACACCATATATTTT.

The rearrangement uses TRBV3-1 (or the pseudogene TRBV3-2) and TRBJ1-1, with TRBD1 as a possible D gene (6 bases). Germline values: CDR1 LGHDT, CDR2 YNNKEL (reference sequence). V was trimmed by 1 base and J by 10 bases, leaving 22 bases between them. The CDR3 contains 16 residues. The CDR3 region is CASSQVLAREGGRAFF. In nucleotides, the CDR3 is TGTGCCAGCAGCCAAGTTTTGGCCCGGGAGGGGGGGAGAGCTTTCTTT.

The rearrangement joins TRBV5-1 to TRBJ2-7; D might be TRBD1 (6 bases). The germline CDR1 and CDR2 sequences are SGHRS and YFSETQ. Trimming took off 1 base at V and 3 bases at J, with 14 bases between the two ends. The CDR3 extends over 15 amino acids. CDR3 bases: TGCGCCAGCAGCTTGAGGGCAGGGGAATACTACGAGCAGTACGTC. It yields the protein CASSLRAGEYYEQYV.

This chain's CDR3 is CASSDSYRQFF. As DNA, the CDR3 is TGTGCCAGCAGTGACAGTTATCGGCAGTTCTTC. The chain links TRBV2 to TRBJ2-1; no definite D call. CDR1 and CDR2 from the germline V gene are SNHLY and FYNNEI. Trimming left V 3 bases short and J 12 bases short, with 9 bases between. The CDR3 covers 11 residues.

This clone was seen a few times. The chain has TRBV27 and TRBJ1-5; D not resolved. V was cut by 7 bases and J by 2 bases, with 6 bases left in between. The CDR3 consists of 12 residues. Germline assignment: CDR1 MNHEY and CDR2 SMNVEV (reference sequence). This chain's CDR3 is CASNTGNQPQHF. As DNA, the CDR3 is TGTGCCAGCAATACGGGCAATCAGCCCCAGCATTTT.

The chain uses TRBV30 and TRBJ1-1; D possibly corresponds to TRBD1 (5 bases). The CDR3 runs to 17 residues. V was cut by 0 bases and J by 0 bases, with 17 bases left in between. CDR1 GTSNPN and CDR2 SVGIG come from the germline V gene (reference sequence). CDR3 protein: CAWSVLLRQFLNTEAFF. As DNA, the CDR3 is TGTGCCTGGAGTGTCCTCCTTCGACAGTTTTTGAACACTGAAGCTTTCTTT.

This clone was seen once. V gene TRBV4-1 combines with J gene TRBJ1-1, with TRBD1 as a possible D gene (6 bases). Germline CDR1 MGHRA, CDR2 YSYEKL. CDR3 length: 18 amino acids. Trimming cost V 1 base and J 0 bases, with 18 bases left between them. The CDR3 coding sequence is TGCGCCAGCAGCCAAGTCGAGTTGGTGGACAGCCTGAACACTGAAGCTTTCTTT. Protein product: CASSQVELVDSLNTEAFF.

This chain connects TRBV27 to TRBJ1-1; 10 bases agree with TRBD1. The CDR3 loop spans 13 amino acids. V trimming: 6 bases; J trimming: 11 bases; junction bases outside the gene matches: 9. Germline loops: CDR1 MNHEY, CDR2 SMNVEV (reference sequence). The CDR3 protein is CASRSGTGVFAFF. In DNA form, the CDR3 reads TGTGCCAGCAGGTCCGGGACAGGGGTCTTTGCTTTCTTT.